This T cell receptor beta chain emerged from a study of PD-1 blockade in classical Hodgkin lymphoma. Study outcomes and limitations: A significant rise in TCR diversity was seen by C4D1 for CD4+ cells but not for CD8+ cells. The causes of the repertoire differences, possibly disease activity or prior therapy, remain undefined.

TCRdb's copy holds only in-frame clones and misses some; the assay was immunoSEQ multiplex PCR. The sample has about 97,000 clones; 75% to 90% are singletons. In every patient, relapse followed autologous stem cell transplantation, while exposure to brentuximab vedotin differed. Note on this clone: Its antigen is as yet unknown.

This CDR3 has 16 amino acids. The germline gives CDR1 SGHDT, CDR2 YYEEEE. With 3 bases removed from V and 1 base from J, the gap between germline ends came to 16 bases. This chain uses TRBV5-6 with TRBJ1-1; D might be TRBD1 (5 bases). Sequencing used peripheral blood mononuclear cells (PBMCs), obtained at baseline. This TCR came from a human donor with classical Hodgkin lymphoma. CDR3 nucleotide sequence: TGTGCCAGCAGCTCCGTCGGCGGGGCTCGGAACACTGAAGCTTTCTTT. It codes for CASSSVGGARNTEAFF.